This TCR beta chain stems from a study of blood T cell repertoires in COVID-19. The germline gives CDR1 SGHNT, CDR2 YYREEE (reference sequence). This CDR3 has 13 amino acids. The V end lost 9 bases, the J end lost 2 bases, and 11 bases lay between the germline ends. Data came from immunoSEQ multiplex PCR; TCRdb stores just in-frame clones and leaves some out. The repertoire holds around 250,000 clones, with about 83% as singletons. This TCR was sampled from an elderly man with acute or convalescent COVID-19. The J gene is TRBJ2-2, the V gene TRBV5-4, with a weak D call TRBD1 (6 bases). The sequenced material came from peripheral blood. The CDR3: CAIGTINTGELFF. The CDR3 nucleotides read TGTGCCATCGGGACAATCAACACCGGGGAGCTGTTTTTT.